A selection of T cell receptor beta chains follows, all from one sample in a study of blood T cell repertoires in COVID-19. The data were produced by immunoSEQ multiplex PCR, yet TCRdb's version contains in-frame clones alone and is incomplete. The sample contains about 50,000 clones, more than 70% of which appear only once. The sample consisted of peripheral blood. Receptors originate from a woman in her fifties or sixties with acute or convalescent COVID-19. Both conserved end residues are part of each CDR3. D genes are given only for firm matches. Clone sizes are given selectively: once, few, many, or a class where the clone is expanded.

abundance	d_gene	len	j_gene	v_gene	CDR3nt	CDR3aa
.	.	14	TRBJ2-3	TRBV11-2	TGTGCCAGCAGCTCCGGGGAGGCCACAGATACGCAGTATTTT	CASSSGEATDTQYF
.	TRBD2	14	TRBJ2-7	TRBV11-2	TGTGCCAGCAGCCCTAGACTAGCCTCCTACGAGCAGTACTTC	CASSPRLASYEQYF
.	.	11	TRBJ2-7	TRBV28	TGTGCCAGCAGTTTGGGACACAGGTCTAGCTTC	CASSLGHRSSF
.	TRBD1	16	TRBJ1-5	TRBV20-1	TGCAGTGCTAGTCCCCCCGGGACAGGCGGCAATCAGCCCCAGCATTTT	CSASPPGTGGNQPQHF
few	.	14	TRBJ1-4	TRBV19	TGTGCCAGTAAAGAGACAGGCGGATCGGCAAAACTGTTTTTT	CASKETGGSAKLFF
.	TRBD2	15	TRBJ2-1	TRBV19	TGTGCCAGCGCCTTTACTAGCGGGGGGGCCTATGAGCAGTTCTTC	CASAFTSGGAYEQFF
.	.	16	TRBJ1-6	TRBV20-1	TGCAGTGCTAGTAGACAGCCGAGCTCCTATAATTCACCCCTCCACTTT	CSASRQPSSYNSPLHF
.	.	17	TRBJ1-5	TRBV21-1	TGTGCCAGCAGCAAGGGTGGGACAGGGAGGGTTTATCAGCCCCAGCATTTT	CASSKGGTGRVYQPQHF
.	TRBD1	15	TRBJ2-1	TRBV7-6	TGTGCCAGCAGCTTTTACAGGGGTTCCTACAATGAGCAGTTCTTC	CASSFYRGSYNEQFF
.	TRBD1	16	TRBJ1-1	TRBV28	TGTGCCAGCATTGTAGGGACAGGGGGAATGAACACTGAAGCTTTCTTT	CASIVGTGGMNTEAFF
.	TRBD2	15	TRBJ2-4	TRBV19	TGTGCCAGTAGTAAAACTCTAGCGGGAGAAGACATTCAGTACTTC	CASSKTLAGEDIQYF
.	.	17	TRBJ1-5	TRBV19	TGTGCCAGTAGTATAGGCTTGATGGCAAGTAGCAATCAGCCCCAGCATTTT	CASSIGLMASSNQPQHF
.	.	18	TRBJ1-6	TRBV11-2	TGTGCCAGCAGCTTAGATCGGGGGCAGACGGCGGGGGGTTCACCCCTCCACTTT	CASSLDRGQTAGGSPLHF
once	.	15	TRBJ1-2	TRBV2	TGTGCCAGCAGTGAAGAGGCAGGGCCTAACTATGGCTACACCTTC	CASSEEAGPNYGYTF
.	TRBD1	15	TRBJ1-2	TRBV2	TGTGCCAGAGGATCAATAGGACAGGGGGGCTATGGCTACACCTTC	CARGSIGQGGYGYTF
.	.	15	TRBJ2-1	TRBV14	TGTGCCAGCAGCCAAGATCTGTATTCCTACAATGAGCAGTTCTTC	CASSQDLYSYNEQFF
.	.	16	TRBJ2-7	TRBV6-2/TRBV6-3	TGTGCCAGCAGTGCGACCACGCGGACAAACTCCTACGAGCAGTACTTC	CASSATTRTNSYEQYF
.	.	12	TRBJ2-2	TRBV18	TGTGCCAGCTCACCCGACACCGGGGAGCTGTTTTTT	CASSPDTGELFF
.	.	12	TRBJ1-2	TRBV6-1	TGTGCCAGCAGTGACAATAACTATGGCTACACCTTC	CASSDNNYGYTF
.	TRBD1	14	TRBJ1-1	TRBV11-2	TGTGCCAGCAGCCCGGGACAGGGGAACACTGAAGCTTTCTTT	CASSPGQGNTEAFF
.	.	14	TRBJ1-3	TRBV7-9	TGTGCCAGCAGCTTATCAGGGGCTGGAAACACCATATATTTT	CASSLSGAGNTIYF
.	TRBD1	14	TRBJ1-6	TRBV15	TGTGCCACCCGAGACAGGGTAACAGGATCACCCCTCCACTTT	CATRDRVTGSPLHF
.	TRBD1	16	TRBJ2-5	TRBV18	TGTGCCAGCTCACCAACAAAGGACAGGGGGGGTGAGACCCAGTACTTC	CASSPTKDRGGETQYF
few	TRBD2	15	TRBJ2-7	TRBV5-1	TGCGCCAGCACCGACGGTATTAGCGGGAGGTACGAGCAGTACTTC	CASTDGISGRYEQYF
.	.	14	TRBJ1-2	TRBV10-1	TGCGCCAGCAGTAAGCTGACAGAAACGTATGGCTACACCTTC	CASSKLTETYGYTF
.	.	17	TRBJ1-5	TRBV28	TGTGCCAGCAGTTCGATCGACAGGACTTTAAGCAATCAGCCCCAGCATTTT	CASSSIDRTLSNQPQHF
.	.	15	TRBJ2-3	TRBV7-9	TGTGCCAGCAGCCCAGGGGTCGGGGGCACAGATACGCAGTATTTT	CASSPGVGGTDTQYF